This TCR beta chain was recovered during a study of shared clonotypes between healthy human individuals. Study observations and caveats: Despite large depth, rarefaction showed incomplete sorted-subset sequencing. The naive CD4 repertoires of a handful of donors were compared, and approximately 5.3% of clonotypes were shared. The four-donor shared clonotypes exceeded non-shared clonotypes in generation probability, with non-shared ones scoring lower.

This clone was found a few times. As yet, its antigen is unknown. Sequencing was performed with immunoSEQ multiplex PCR; in TCRdb, only in-frame clones are kept and a portion is missing. The sample yields around 720,000 clones, about 80% seen once. The sample comprised memory CD4+ T cells sorted from blood. This sample's subset: CD45RA-negative fraction. The sequence derives from a woman aged 30 to 39 in good health.

The DNA for the CDR3 is TGTGCCAGCAGCTTAGGAGGACAGGGGAGAAACGAGCAGTACTTC. This translates into CASSLGGQGRNEQYF. The chain uses TRBV7-2 and TRBJ2-7; TRBD1 agrees at 9 bases. Germline V gene lookup returns CDR1 SGHTA and CDR2 FQGNSA. The CDR3 contains 15 residues. J gave up 5 bases and V 1 base, and 6 bases lay outside the gene matches.